This T cell receptor (beta chain) was captured in a study of blood T cell repertoires in COVID-19. On the study more broadly: The United States, Italy and Spain supplied acute and convalescent COVID-19 samples.

The germline V gene encodes CDR1 SGHAT and CDR2 FQNNGV. With 5 bases clipped from V and 7 bases from J, the junction kept 5 bases outside the gene matches. There are 14 residues in the CDR3. In the original analysis: Amplified reference gene primers provided the basis for estimating nucleated cell counts. TCRdb's table, derived via immunoSEQ multiplex PCR, lists solely in-frame clones and lacks some. V and J calls and clone size are those listed in that table; D and trimming were worked out from the DNA. Among 150,000 to 200,000 clones, roughly 80% were seen once, and the ten largest hold approximately 11%. Enrolled through a virtual design, the participants were between about 18 and 89 years of age and came from about two dozen US areas.

The sample comprised PBMCs or T cells enriched from blood (not recorded which). This receptor was identified in a man aged 45-65 years who had recovered from COVID-19. The V and J genes are TRBV11-2 and TRBJ1-4; 9 bases align to TRBD1. This chain's CDR3 is CASSTGTGPEKLFF. The CDR3 DNA is TGTGCCAGCAGCACCGGGACAGGGCCTGAAAAACTGTTTTTT.